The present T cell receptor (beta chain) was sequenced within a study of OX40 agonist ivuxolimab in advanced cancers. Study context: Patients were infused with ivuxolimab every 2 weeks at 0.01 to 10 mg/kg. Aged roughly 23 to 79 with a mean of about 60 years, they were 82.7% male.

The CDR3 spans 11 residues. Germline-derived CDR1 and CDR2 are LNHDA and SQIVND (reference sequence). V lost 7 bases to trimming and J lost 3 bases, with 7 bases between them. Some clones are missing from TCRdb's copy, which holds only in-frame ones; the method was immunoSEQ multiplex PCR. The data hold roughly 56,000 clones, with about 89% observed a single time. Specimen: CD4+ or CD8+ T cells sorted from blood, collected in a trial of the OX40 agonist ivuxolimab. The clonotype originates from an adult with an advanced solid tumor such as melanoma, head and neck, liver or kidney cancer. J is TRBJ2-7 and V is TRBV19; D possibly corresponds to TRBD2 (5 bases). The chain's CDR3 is CASKEGYEQYF. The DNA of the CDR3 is TGTGCCAGTAAAGAGGGCTACGAGCAGTACTTC. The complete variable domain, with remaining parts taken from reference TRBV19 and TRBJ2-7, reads DGGITQSPKYLFRKEGQNVTLSCEQNLNHDAMYWYRQDPGQGLRLIYYSQIVNDFQKGDIAEGYSVSREKKESFPLTVTSAQKNPTAFYLCASKEGYEQYFGPGTRLTVT.